This TCR beta chain was recovered during a study of blood T cell repertoires in COVID-19. For the study at large: COVID-19 samples collected from the United States, Italy and Spain covered acute and convalescent phases. PBMCs, B-cell-depleted T cells, or T cells were the source of the cDNA or gDNA that made up the material.

Germline CDR1 reads MNHNS; CDR2 reads SASEGT. V gave up 3 bases and J gave up 4 bases; unmatched junction bases: 5. The CDR3 contains 14 residues. How the authors handled the data: For nucleated cells, counts were estimated from reference gene primer amplification. The protocol was immunoSEQ multiplex PCR, while the TCRdb copy is restricted to in-frame clones and leaves out a portion. V, J and clone size derive from that table, while D and trimming were established from the DNA sequence. Altogether 100,000 to 150,000 clones are present, just under 85% being singletons, with the ten largest covering over 15%.

The specimen was peripheral blood. The rearrangement links TRBV6-1 to TRBJ1-1; 7 nucleotides match TRBD1. This receptor was obtained from a woman aged 45 to 65 with acute or convalescent COVID-19. The CDR3 DNA follows: TGTGCCAGCAGTGACAGACAGGGACCCACTGAAGCTTTCTTT. Protein sequence: CASSDRQGPTEAFF.